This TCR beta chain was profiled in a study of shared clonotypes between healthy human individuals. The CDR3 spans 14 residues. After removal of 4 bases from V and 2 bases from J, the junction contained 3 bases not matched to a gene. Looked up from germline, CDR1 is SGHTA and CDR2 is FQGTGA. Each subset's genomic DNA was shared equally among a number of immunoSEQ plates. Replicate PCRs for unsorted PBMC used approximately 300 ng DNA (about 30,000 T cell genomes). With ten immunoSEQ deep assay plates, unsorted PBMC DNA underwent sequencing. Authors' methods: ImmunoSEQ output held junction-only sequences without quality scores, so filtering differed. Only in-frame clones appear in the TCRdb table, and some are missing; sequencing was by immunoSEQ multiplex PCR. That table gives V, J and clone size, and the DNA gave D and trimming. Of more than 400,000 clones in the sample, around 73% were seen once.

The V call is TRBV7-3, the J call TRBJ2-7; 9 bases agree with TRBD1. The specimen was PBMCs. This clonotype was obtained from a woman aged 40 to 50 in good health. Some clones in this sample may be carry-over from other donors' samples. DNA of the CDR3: TGTGCCAGCAGCTCGGGACAGGGCGCCTACGAGCAGTACTTC. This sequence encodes CASSSGQGAYEQYF.